This T cell receptor beta chain was identified during a study of OX40 agonist ivuxolimab in advanced cancers. General study points: Among the lowest levels of clonal expansion were found in partial responders at 0.1-3.0 mg/kg.

The CDR3 contains 15 residues. J lost 1 base, V lost 1 base, and 4 bases had no gene match. From germline, CDR1 is GTSNPN and CDR2 SVGIG (reference sequence). In regard to this clone: Its antigen is unknown.

This table comes from immunoSEQ multiplex PCR, and its TCRdb copy is limited to in-frame clones, with some not included. The profile shows some 77,000 clones, around 82% of them singletons. This clonotype was sampled from an adult with an advanced solid tumor such as melanoma, head and neck, liver or kidney cancer. The V call is TRBV30, the J call TRBJ1-1; the match to TRBD1 covers 9 bases. Sequenced material: CD4+ or CD8+ T cells sorted from blood, taken in a trial of the OX40 agonist ivuxolimab. The DNA for the CDR3 is TGTGCCTGGAGTGGGCCGGGACAGGGGAACACTGAAGCTTTCTTT. Translation gives CAWSGPGQGNTEAFF.